The 27 T cell receptor beta chains below come from one sample, sequenced in a study of cytomegalovirus exposure and HLA in healthy donors. 60 Vbeta and 13 Jbeta primers were used in PCR. TCRdb's copy holds only in-frame clones and misses some; the assay was immunoSEQ multiplex PCR. The sample includes roughly 140,000 clones, roughly 76% seen only once; the top ten take 14%. The specimen sequenced was PBMCs. Receptors were obtained from a human donor in good health.

The chain has TRBV11-3 and TRBJ2-7; 8 bases fit TRBD1. Germline V gene sequence: CDR1 SGHNT, CDR2 YENEEA. V was pared by 5 bases and J by 0 bases, with 6 bases of the junction left unmatched. This CDR3 has 15 amino acids. The CDR3: CASSLRTGPSYEQYF. CDR3 in DNA: TGTGCCAGCAGCCTCAGGACAGGGCCCTCCTACGAGCAGTACTTC.

J is TRBJ2-3 and V is TRBV27; D is ambiguous. The CDR3 runs 11 residues. Germline values: CDR1 MNHEY, CDR2 SMNVEV (reference sequence). The V gene lost 3 bases and the J gene lost 8 bases, with 6 bases spanning the gap. CDR3 nucleotide sequence: TGTGCCAGCAGTTTTGTCGGTACGCAGTATTTT. Its protein is CASSFVGTQYF.

The chain links TRBV2 to TRBJ2-7, with D perhaps TRBD1 (5 bases). Trimming removed 5 bases from V and 2 bases from J, with 10 bases in between. The germline V gene has CDR1 SNHLY and CDR2 FYNNEI. The CDR3 runs 13 residues. The CDR3 nucleotides read TGTGCCAGCAGTTGGACATTTGCCTACGAGCAGTACTTC. Its translation is CASSWTFAYEQYF.

This rearrangement joins TRBV5-1 to TRBJ1-1; unclear D gene. The germline CDR1 and CDR2 sequences are SGHRS and YFSETQ. V lost 0 bases and J 3 bases, leaving 6 bases between the germline ends. This CDR3 comprises 13 residues. CDR3 DNA sequence: TGCGCCAGCAGCTTGGAGCCTGACACTGAAGCTTTCTTT. Protein: CASSLEPDTEAFF. Full variable domain (outside the CDR3, taken from reference TRBV5-1 and TRBJ1-1): KAGVTQTPRYLIKTRGQQVTLSCSPISGHRSVSWYQQTPGQGLQFLFEYFSETQRNKGNFPGRFSGRQFSNSRSEMNVSTLELGDSALYLCASSLEPDTEAFFGQGTRLTVV.

This chain connects TRBV6-1 to TRBJ2-1; D perhaps matches TRBD2 (6 bases). Germline V CDR1 and CDR2: MNHNS, SASEGT. Deletions cut 6 bases from V and 10 bases from J, with 16 bases between. The CDR3 extends over 13 amino acids. This chain's CDR3 is CASREGTVEEQFF. The CDR3 DNA sequence: TGTGCCAGCAGGGAGGGGACGGTCGAAGAGCAGTTCTTC.

The chain joins TRBV30 to TRBJ1-2; tentatively, D is TRBD1 (5 bases). V was clipped by 3 bases and J by 8 bases, with 19 bases between them. The CDR3 length is 14 residues. The germline CDR1 and CDR2 sequences are GTSNPN and SVGIG (reference sequence). The DNA of the CDR3 is TGTGCCTGGAGCCCGGGGGGAGCGGTTAGCGGCTACACCTTC. This encodes CAWSPGGAVSGYTF.

The rearrangement joins TRBV4-1 to TRBJ1-3, with D unclear. The J call may be in error: the DNA end matches TRBJ2-2 better. The germline gives CDR1 MGHRA, CDR2 YSYEKL. The CDR3 spans 14 residues. The CDR3 sequence: CASSQGSTTGELFF. The CDR3 region has the DNA TGCGCCAGCAGCCAGGGGTCGACCACCGGGGAGCTGTTTTTT.

This chain uses TRBV19 with TRBJ2-7; 7 bases are shared with TRBD1. With V trimmed by 5 bases and J by 7 bases, 8 bases remained unmatched. CDR1 is LNHDA and CDR2 is SQIVND in the germline V gene (reference sequence). This CDR3 contains 13 residues. The CDR3 bases are TGTGCCAGTAGTTCGGACAGGCCGGGTGAGCAGTACTTC. Protein product: CASSSDRPGEQYF. Based on the CDR3 plus reference TRBV19 and TRBJ2-7, the full variable domain is DGGITQSPKYLFRKEGQNVTLSCEQNLNHDAMYWYRQDPGQGLRLIYYSQIVNDFQKGDIAEGYSVSREKKESFPLTVTSAQKNPTAFYLCASSSDRPGEQYFGPGTRLTVT.

This clone showed up just once. The chain couples TRBV18 to TRBJ1-4, with D possibly being TRBD1 (5 bases). V was pared by 5 bases and J by 0 bases, with 10 bases between. The length of the CDR3 is 15 residues. Germline CDR1 and CDR2: KGHSH and LQKENI. In DNA, the CDR3 is TGTGCCAGCTCAGAAAGGACACCAACTAATGAAAAACTGTTTTTT. Translation: CASSERTPTNEKLFF. Filled out from reference TRBV18 and TRBJ1-4, the complete variable domain reads NAGVMQNPRHLVRRRGQEARLRCSPMKGHSHVYWYRQLPEEGLKFMVYLQKENIIDESGMPKERFSAEFPKEGPSILRIQQVVRGDSAAYFCASSERTPTNEKLFFGSGTQLSVL.

The table lists this clone with a count of one. The rearrangement joins TRBV7-9 to TRBJ1-5, with no clear D. The V gene lost 5 bases and the J gene lost 2 bases, with 13 bases spanning the gap. Germline CDR1 is SEHNR and CDR2 is FQNEAQ (reference sequence). CDR3 size: 15 residues. Written as DNA, the CDR3 is TGTGCCAGCAGCGCGGACGGACTGGGCAATCAGCCCCAGCATTTT. It specifies CASSADGLGNQPQHF.

This clone appeared a few times. The gene calls are TRBV2 and TRBJ2-2, with D possibly being TRBD1 (5 bases). Germline V lookup: CDR1 SNHLY, CDR2 FYNNEI. The CDR3 has 14 residues. The ends were cut back, 7 bases at V and 6 bases at J, with 15 bases in the middle. This CDR3 reads CASNERLTAGELFF. CDR3 DNA: TGTGCCAGCAACGAGCGTTTGACAGCCGGGGAGCTGTTTTTT.

This clone was recorded a few times. The rearrangement links TRBV28 to TRBJ2-4; TRBD1 might be the D (6 bases). The germline V gene has CDR1 MDHEN and CDR2 SYDVKM. The germline V and J ends were trimmed by 6 bases and 1 base, with 25 bases remaining between them. This CDR3 is built from 19 residues. CDR3 amino acids: CASSAQQGWGTRAKNIQYF. CDR3 coding DNA: TGTGCCAGCAGCGCCCAACAGGGTTGGGGTACGCGCGCCAAAAACATTCAGTACTTC. Using reference TRBV28 and TRBJ2-4 for the parts outside the CDR3, the full variable domain is DVKVTQSSRYLVKRTGEKVFLECVQDMDHENMFWYRQDPGLGLRLIYFSYDVKMKEKGDIPEGYSVSREKKERFSLILESASTNQTSMYLCASSAQQGWGTRAKNIQYFGAGTRLSVL.

The chain employs TRBV2 and TRBJ2-1, with a possible D match to TRBD1 (5 bases). V lost 5 bases, J lost 4 bases, and 12 bases lay in between. This CDR3 is 14 amino acids long. Germline V gene sequence: CDR1 SNHLY, CDR2 FYNNEI. This CDR3 reads CASSIQGGYNEQFF. The CDR3 DNA is TGTGCCAGCAGTATCCAGGGTGGGTACAATGAGCAGTTCTTC.

V and J are TRBV6-1 and TRBJ2-2, with TRBD1 as a possible D gene (5 bases). The V end was cut by 4 bases, the J end by 2 bases, with 8 bases between. The length of the CDR3 is 14 residues. CDR1 is MNHNS, CDR2 SASEGT, per germline. The CDR3 DNA reads as TGTGCCAGCAGTGGGACACTCAACACCGGGGAGCTGTTTTTT. Amino acids: CASSGTLNTGELFF.

As DNA, the CDR3 is TGTGCCAGCAGCTTAAGCGGCAACACTGAAGCTTTCTTT. Encoded protein: CASSLSGNTEAFF. The chain combines TRBV7-9 with TRBJ1-1; D gene uncertain. Trimming removed 2 bases from V and 2 bases from J, with 6 bases in between. The germline gives CDR1 SEHNR, CDR2 FQNEAQ (reference sequence). This CDR3 has 13 amino acids.

Comments on this clone: The same CDR3 is also encoded by other DNA sequences in this sample. The chain joins TRBV5-1 to TRBJ2-7, with TRBD2 matching 14 bases. The CDR3 is made up of 16 amino acids. Losses at the gene ends were 4 bases for V and 2 bases for J; bases not matched to a gene: 5. Germline CDR1 is SGHRS and CDR2 is YFSETQ. The CDR3 loop reads CASSPGLAGVAYEQYF. CDR3 nucleotide sequence: TGCGCCAGCAGCCCGGGACTAGCGGGAGTCGCCTACGAGCAGTACTTC.

The genes are TRBV6-1 and TRBJ1-1; the match to TRBD1 covers 8 bases. Germline V gene lookup returns CDR1 MNHNS and CDR2 SASEGT. The CDR3 contains 14 residues. Trimming cost V 6 bases and J 1 base; bases outside gene matches: 4. CDR3 amino acids: CASRWTGTNTEAFF. Written as DNA, the CDR3 is TGTGCCAGCAGATGGACAGGGACGAACACTGAAGCTTTCTTT.

This chain links TRBV7-9 with TRBJ2-1; perhaps TRBD2 as D (6 bases). CDR3 length equals 12 residues. Deletions cut 8 bases from V and 6 bases from J, with 11 bases between. The V gene's germline CDR1 is SEHNR and CDR2 FQNEAQ (reference sequence). The CDR3 nucleotides are TGTGCCAGCCGGCGGGGCTCCAATGAGCAGTTCTTC. It is translated as CASRRGSNEQFF.

The chain links TRBV6-5 to TRBJ2-7, with 12 bases matching TRBD1. CDR3 size: 14 residues. After removal of 6 bases from V and 6 bases from J, the junction contained 6 bases not matched to a gene. Germline V CDR1 and CDR2: MNHEY, SVGAGI. The CDR3 DNA follows: TGTGCCAGCAGAACCGGGACAGGGGGCGGCGAGCAGTACTTC. Protein product: CASRTGTGGGEQYF.

J is TRBJ2-7 and V is TRBV6-1; 7 positions agree with TRBD2. The junction had 2 bases not matched to a gene; V was cut back by 0 bases and J by 3 bases. Germline CDR1 MNHNS, CDR2 SASEGT. CDR3 length: 14 amino acids. The CDR3 sequence: CASSEAGGSYEQYF. DNA of the CDR3: TGTGCCAGCAGTGAAGCTGGCGGGAGCTACGAGCAGTACTTC.

This clone was found a few times. The chain has TRBV6-5 and TRBJ1-5; maybe TRBD1 (5 bases). Trimming took off 2 bases at V and 6 bases at J, with 14 bases between the two ends. This CDR3 comprises 15 residues. CDR1 and CDR2 (germline): MNHEY, SVGAGI. The CDR3 DNA reads TGTGCCAGCAGTTACGCCGGCGGGGGAGGTCAGCCCCAGCATTTT. This sequence encodes CASSYAGGGGQPQHF.

The chain carries TRBV4-1 and TRBJ2-2, with a tentative D call TRBD1 (6 bases). The CDR3 consists of 16 residues. The V gene's germline CDR1 is MGHRA and CDR2 YSYEKL. Trimming pared 2 bases from V and 2 bases from J, leaving 12 bases between. The CDR3 is CASSQFGTRNTGELFF. For the CDR3, the DNA is TGCGCCAGCAGCCAATTCGGGACACGTAACACCGGGGAGCTGTTTTTT.

V is TRBV6-5 and J is TRBJ2-7; the D gene is possibly TRBD2 (6 bases). This CDR3 comprises 14 residues. Trimming removed 5 bases at V and 3 bases at J, with 14 bases between. Per germline, CDR1 MNHEY and CDR2 SVGAGI. As DNA, the CDR3 is TGTGCCAGCAGTCCCCCGGGGCGGGACTACGAGCAGTACTTC. Translated: CASSPPGRDYEQYF.

This clone was picked up a small number of times. This chain joins TRBV7-3 and TRBJ1-2; 7 bases align to TRBD1. Losses at the gene ends were 2 bases for V and 4 bases for J; bases not matched to a gene: 1. The germline V gene has CDR1 SGHTA and CDR2 FQGTGA. CDR3 length: 13 residues. The chain's CDR3 is CASSLQGGYGYTF. The CDR3 nucleotides are TGTGCCAGCAGCTTACAGGGGGGCTATGGCTACACCTTC.

The chain recombines TRBV6-1 with TRBJ2-5, with 7 nucleotides matching TRBD1. The trim removed 6 bases at V and 9 bases at J, leaving 13 bases unmatched. This CDR3 has 14 amino acids. Germline V gives CDR1 MNHNS, CDR2 SASEGT. The CDR3 DNA is TGTGCCAGCAGGGGGGTGACAGGGCCAATATCCCAGTACTTC. Translation gives CASRGVTGPISQYF.

J is TRBJ1-2 and V is TRBV4-1, with TRBD1 matching 8 bases. Germline CDR1 and CDR2: MGHRA and YSYEKL. V shed 8 bases, J shed 7 bases, and the junction held 12 bases outside the gene matches. The CDR3 loop spans 14 amino acids. The CDR3 reads CASGPDRGGSGYTF. The CDR3 DNA sequence: TGCGCCAGCGGTCCCGACAGGGGAGGAAGTGGCTACACCTTC.

This clone appeared a single time. The V and J genes are TRBV19 and TRBJ2-6; 9 bases match TRBD1. The CDR3 has 17 residues. The germline CDR1 and CDR2 sequences are LNHDA and SQIVND (reference sequence). After removal of 1 base from V and 0 bases from J, the junction contained 1 base not matched to a gene. For the CDR3, the DNA is TGTGCCAGTAGTATAGCGGGACAGGGCTCTGGGGCCAACGTCCTGACTTTC. Encoded protein: CASSIAGQGSGANVLTF.